The count of the clone carrying this T cell receptor beta chain is one. No antigen is known for it. This sample stems from a study of cytomegalovirus exposure and HLA in healthy donors. Study-wide findings and caveats: The authors reported that TCR beta sequences could predict HLA-A and HLA-B alleles. These predictions were accurate for most subjects in the first cohort. Most TCR sequences were uncommon, yet certain public TCRs appeared in many donors.

Per the germline V gene, CDR1 is SEHNR and CDR2 is FQNEAQ (reference sequence). Trimming cost V 5 bases and J 2 bases; bases outside gene matches: 7. The CDR3 totals 15 residues. PCR was performed using 60 Vbeta and 13 Jbeta primers. TCRdb's copy holds only in-frame clones and misses some; the assay was immunoSEQ multiplex PCR. Of 150,000 to 200,000 clones listed, 75% to 85% were seen once; the top ten hold 0.6% to 0.9%. The chain uses TRBV7-9 and TRBJ2-7; 9 nucleotides line up with TRBD1. The source material was PBMCs. The TCR originated in a female donor in good health and CMV-seronegative. This CDR3 reads CASSPQGARTYEQYF. CDR3 bases: TGTGCCAGCAGCCCACAGGGGGCACGCACCTACGAGCAGTACTTC.